A selection of T cell receptor beta chains follows, all from one sample in a study of blood T cell repertoires in COVID-19. Produced via immunoSEQ multiplex PCR; TCRdb's table is partial and in-frame only. The sample shows 250,000 to 300,000 clones, roughly 80% of them seen only once. Sequencing input: PBMCs or T cells enriched from blood (not recorded which). These TCRs come from a man aged 25-40 years with acute COVID-19. The CDR3 runs from the conserved cysteine through the conserved F or W. The D gene is left open where the match is weak. Size tells how often a clone was seen (once, few, many) or the class of an expanded clone, and some rows leave it out.

>TRBD1|TRBV2|TRBJ2-5|-
TGTGCCAGCAGAGGGGACAGGGCGGGTAGGGAGACCCAGTACTTC
CASRGDRAGRETQYF
>TRBD1|TRBV24-1|TRBJ1-4|-
TGTGCCACCAGCACCCAGGGGGCGAGTGAAAAACTGTTTTTT
CATSTQGASEKLFF
>TRBD1|TRBV6-5|TRBJ1-4|-
TGTGCCAGCAGTTCGCGGGACAGGGGGCGGGTGGAACTGTTTTTT
CASSSRDRGRVELFF
>TRBD2|TRBV28|TRBJ2-2|-
TGTGCCAGCAGAGAGGCGGGGGAGGGGACCGGGGAGCTGTTTTTT
CASREAGEGTGELFF
>TRBD2|TRBV6-6|TRBJ2-1|-
TGTGCCAGCAGTTGGTCCCTAGCGGGAGGTTACAATGAGCAGTTCTTC
CASSWSLAGGYNEQFF
>-|TRBV7-2|TRBJ1-2|-
TGTGCCAGCAGCCTCAGCGACCTTAACTATGGCTACACCTTC
CASSLSDLNYGYTF
>-|TRBV6-5|TRBJ1-4|-
TGTGCCAGCAGTTACTCGCGGGGTTTGGATGAAAAACTGTTTTTT
CASSYSRGLDEKLFF
>-|TRBV3-1/TRBV3-2|TRBJ1-1|-
TGTGCCAGCAGCCCTGATTTCGGGATGAACACTGAAGCTTTCTTT
CASSPDFGMNTEAFF
>-|TRBV6-2/TRBV6-3|TRBJ1-5|-
TGTGCCAGCAGTTACTCTCGGGACAAAGATCCCTTGCGCAATCAGCCCCAGCATTTT
CASSYSRDKDPLRNQPQHF
>TRBD1|TRBV6-1|TRBJ1-5|few
TGTGCCAGCAGTGAATTGGAGGGGGCAGGTCAGCCCCAGCATTTT
CASSELEGAGQPQHF
>TRBD2|TRBV28|TRBJ2-1|-
TGTGCCAGCAGTTATATTCGACTAGCGGGGGTGGAGCAGTTCTTC
CASSYIRLAGVEQFF
>-|TRBV6-6|TRBJ1-3|-
TGTGCCAGCAGTATACAACAATTCTCTGGAAACACCATATATTTT
CASSIQQFSGNTIYF
>TRBD1|TRBV19|TRBJ1-6|-
TGTGCCAGTAAGACAGGGGACAGTTCACCCCTCCACTTT
CASKTGDSSPLHF
>TRBD1|TRBV19|TRBJ1-1|-
TGTGCCAGTATCGGGACAGGGGACGGGGACACTGAAGCTTTCTTT
CASIGTGDGDTEAFF
>-|TRBV2|TRBJ1-2|-
TGTGCCAGCAGTGAGACCAGGGAAAGCTATGGCTACACCTTC
CASSETRESYGYTF
>TRBD1|TRBV6-4|TRBJ2-3|few
TGTGCCAGCAGCTTATCAGGGGGCTCAGATACGCAGTATTTT
CASSLSGGSDTQYF
>TRBD1|TRBV3-1/TRBV3-2|TRBJ1-2|-
TGTGCCAGCAGCCAAGCAGGACAGGGGGTCTCAACTAACTATGGCTACACCTTC
CASSQAGQGVSTNYGYTF
>TRBD2|TRBV7-2|TRBJ2-3|-
TGTGCCAGCAGCCAGCCGGGAGGGCCTGATACGCAGTATTTT
CASSQPGGPDTQYF
>-|TRBV2|TRBJ2-6|-
TGTGCCAGTCAATGGAGGTCTGGGGCCAACGTCCTGACTTTC
CASQWRSGANVLTF
>-|TRBV20-1|TRBJ1-5|few
TGCAGTGCTAGTGCGGGGTTTATCAATCAGCCCCAGCATTTT
CSASAGFINQPQHF
>-|TRBV19|TRBJ1-5|-
TGTGCCAGTAGCTATGACAGGTTTAATCAGCCCCAGCATTTT
CASSYDRFNQPQHF
>-|TRBV6-5|TRBJ2-1|-
TGTGCCAGCAGTTACTCCTCCGGTAGCTCCTACAATGAGCAGTTCTTC
CASSYSSGSSYNEQFF
>-|TRBV9|TRBJ2-5|-
TGTGCCAGCAGCTTCGAGACTAGTACCATCCTTGAGACCCAGTACTTC
CASSFETSTILETQYF
>-|TRBV3-1/TRBV3-2|TRBJ1-2|-
TGTGCCAGCCGGAGAGCTAACTATGGCTACACCTTC
CASRRANYGYTF
>TRBD1|TRBV7-9|TRBJ1-2|-
TGTGCCAGCAGCTCAGGACAGGTGTGGGGCTACACCTTC
CASSSGQVWGYTF
>-|TRBV5-1|TRBJ2-3|once
TGCGCCAGCAGCTGGGGGGATACCCCGGATACGCAGTATTTT
CASSWGDTPDTQYF
>-|TRBV5-1|TRBJ1-2|-
TGCGCCAGCAGCAACGGGGTTAACTATGGCTACACCTTC
CASSNGVNYGYTF
>-|TRBV5-6|TRBJ2-1|few
TGTGCCAGCAGCTTGCAGGGATACCACAATGAGCAGTTCTTC
CASSLQGYHNEQFF